These T cell receptor beta chains were read from a single sample in a study of blood T cells in healthy people across ages. TCRdb processed the 5' RACE reads anew with MiXCR; each CDR3 protein has one entry. Of some 760,000 distinct CDR3 sequences in the sample, approximately 25% are singletons; the top ten hold more than 8.5%. These same data were also listed under a study on T cells of mothers and their children.

Material: blood. These receptors all come from a boy younger than 18 in good health. CDR3s include the opening cysteine and the closing phenylalanine or tryptophan. A D gene is named only where the DNA matches it firmly. A clone size is listed for some rows: how often the clone was seen (once, few, many), or a class if it is expanded.

v_gene: TRBV20-1; j_gene: TRBJ2-5; d_gene: TRBD2; abundance: -; CDR3nt: TGCGGTGCTAGAGATCTAGGACTAGCGGAAGAGACCCAGTACTTC; CDR3aa: CGARDLGLAEETQYF
v_gene: TRBV7-2; j_gene: TRBJ2-5; d_gene: -; abundance: few; CDR3nt: TGTGCCAGCAGCTCCCGGTGGGGCGACGAGACCCAGTACTTC; CDR3aa: CASSSRWGDETQYF
v_gene: TRBV29-1; j_gene: TRBJ2-2; d_gene: -; abundance: once; CDR3nt: TGCAGCGTTGAAGTGGCGAACACCGGGGAGCTGTCTTTT; CDR3aa: CSVEVANTGELSF
v_gene: TRBV9; j_gene: TRBJ2-3; d_gene: -; abundance: -; CDR3nt: TGTGCCAGCAGCGCAGAACCGGGGGACACAGATACGCAGTATTTT; CDR3aa: CASSAEPGDTDTQYF
v_gene: TRBV6-5; j_gene: TRBJ2-7; d_gene: TRBD1; abundance: -; CDR3nt: TGTGCCAGCAGTTGGGACAGGGGGCTGGGATACGAGCAGTACTTC; CDR3aa: CASSWDRGLGYEQYF
v_gene: TRBV28; j_gene: TRBJ2-3; d_gene: -; abundance: -; CDR3nt: TGTGCCAGCAGGGGAGATTATACGCAGTATTTT; CDR3aa: CASRGDYTQYF
v_gene: TRBV2; j_gene: TRBJ1-3; d_gene: -; abundance: -; CDR3nt: TGTGCCAGCAGTGAAACTCCAGCACCCGCTGGAAACACCATATATTTT; CDR3aa: CASSETPAPAGNTIYF
v_gene: TRBV6-5; j_gene: TRBJ1-5; d_gene: -; abundance: few; CDR3nt: TGTGCCAGCAGTTACTCGCCTAATCAGCCCCAGCATTTT; CDR3aa: CASSYSPNQPQHF
v_gene: TRBV9; j_gene: TRBJ2-3; d_gene: TRBD1; abundance: -; CDR3nt: TGTGCCAGCAGCTCTGGGACAGGGGGGCTCTCAGATACGCAGTATTTT; CDR3aa: CASSSGTGGLSDTQYF
v_gene: TRBV7-9; j_gene: TRBJ2-1; d_gene: TRBD2; abundance: -; CDR3nt: TGTGCCAGCAGCTTAGGATCAGCTACTAGCGGGATCCATGAGCAGTTCTTC; CDR3aa: CASSLGSATSGIHEQFF
v_gene: TRBV29-1; j_gene: TRBJ1-2; d_gene: -; abundance: -; CDR3nt: TGCAGCGTCTCTCAAGCGGGATTTGAGGGCTACACCTTC; CDR3aa: CSVSQAGFEGYTF